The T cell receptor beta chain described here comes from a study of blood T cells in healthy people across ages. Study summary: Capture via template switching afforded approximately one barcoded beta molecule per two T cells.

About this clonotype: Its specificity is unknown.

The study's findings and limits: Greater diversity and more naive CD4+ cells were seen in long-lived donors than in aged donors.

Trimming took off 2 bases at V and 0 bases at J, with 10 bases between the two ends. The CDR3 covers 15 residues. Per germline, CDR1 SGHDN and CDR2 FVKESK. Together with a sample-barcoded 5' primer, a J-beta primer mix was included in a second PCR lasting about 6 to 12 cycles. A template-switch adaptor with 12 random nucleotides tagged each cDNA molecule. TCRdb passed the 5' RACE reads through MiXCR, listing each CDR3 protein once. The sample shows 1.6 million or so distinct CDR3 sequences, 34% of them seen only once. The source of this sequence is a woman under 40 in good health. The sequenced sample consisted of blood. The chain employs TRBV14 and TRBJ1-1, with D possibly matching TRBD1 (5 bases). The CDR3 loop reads CASSQRTHMNTEAFF. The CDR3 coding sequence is TGTGCCAGCAGCCAAAGGACACATATGAACACTGAAGCTTTCTTT. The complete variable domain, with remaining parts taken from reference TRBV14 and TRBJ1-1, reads EAGVTQFPSHSVIEKGQTVTLRCDPISGHDNLYWYRRVMGKEIKFLLHFVKESKQDESGMPNNRFLAERTGGTYSTLKVQPAELEDSGVYFCASSQRTHMNTEAFFGQGTRLTVV.